Each of the 5 T cell receptor beta chains below was sequenced from the same sample in a study of blood T cell repertoires in COVID-19. The protocol was immunoSEQ multiplex PCR, while the TCRdb copy is restricted to in-frame clones and leaves out a portion. Counted here are some 170,000 clones, roughly 83% occurring once; the ten biggest clones make up around 10%. The material sequenced was peripheral blood. The receptors were gathered from a woman aged 80 or older with active or convalescent COVID-19.

This chain joins TRBV20-1 and TRBJ2-5; the match to TRBD2 covers 14 bases. The V gene end was trimmed by 3 bases and the J gene end by 4 bases; junction bases not matched to a gene: 7. Per the germline V gene, CDR1 is DFQATT and CDR2 is SNEGSKA (reference sequence). This CDR3 is built from 16 residues. The CDR3 DNA reads as TGCAGTGCTAGTCGGACTAGCGGGGGGCGGGGAGAGACCCAGTACTTC. Residues: CSASRTSGGRGETQYF.

The V call is TRBV10-3, the J call TRBJ1-6, with D hard to call. The CDR3 covers 17 residues. Germline V gene lookup returns CDR1 ENHRY and CDR2 SYGVKD. Trimming stripped 6 bases from V and 7 bases from J, with 22 bases between. The CDR3 DNA reads TGTGCCATCAGGGAAACCCCTGGGTTGGGAGCGAATTCACCCCTCCACTTT. Amino acids: CAIRETPGLGANSPLHF.

V and J are TRBV19 and TRBJ1-3, with a weak D call TRBD1 (5 bases). The germline gives CDR1 LNHDA, CDR2 SQIVND (reference sequence). CDR3 length: 15 amino acids. V lost 3 bases and J 1 base, leaving 10 bases between the germline ends. The CDR3 nucleotides read TGTGCCAGTAGTATCGGCAGGGTTTCTGGAAACACCATATATTTT. This codes for CASSIGRVSGNTIYF.

The rearrangement uses TRBV5-1 and TRBJ2-1; D possibly corresponds to TRBD1 (6 bases). The CDR3 is made up of 16 amino acids. V gave up 0 bases and J gave up 7 bases, with 17 bases separating them. Germline loops: CDR1 SGHRS, CDR2 YFSETQ. The CDR3, as DNA: TGCGCCAGCAGCTTGGACCCTGGGGGCGCAAGGAATGAGCAGTTCTTC. It specifies CASSLDPGGARNEQFF.

The chain is built from TRBV29-1 and TRBJ1-1, with D hard to call. Trimming shortened V by 8 bases and J by 3 bases, and 16 bases separated the two germline ends. The germline CDR1 and CDR2 sequences are SQVTM and ANQGSEA. CDR3 length: 13 residues. This CDR3 is CSHTRGRDTEAFF. In DNA form, the CDR3 reads TGCAGCCACACCAGAGGGAGGGACACTGAAGCTTTCTTT.